A single sample is the source of the 2 T cell receptor beta chains below, sequenced in a study of cytomegalovirus exposure and HLA in healthy donors. Amplification used 60 Vbeta primers and 13 Jbeta primers. Generated by immunoSEQ multiplex PCR, the TCRdb table keeps only in-frame clones and is missing some. This table has about 200,000 clones, roughly 79% appearing once. Sequencing used PBMCs. All receptors come from a male donor in good health and CMV-seronegative.

On this clone itself: The junction departs from the called germline gene at one end, perhaps through a read error. The chain joins TRBV30 to TRBJ1-3; TRBD1 agrees at 8 bases. Per germline, CDR1 GTSNPN and CDR2 SVGIG (reference sequence). This CDR3 has 12 amino acids. This chain's CDR3 is CAWSARTGLADF. The CDR3 DNA follows: TGTGCCTGGAGTGCCCGGACAGGGCTGGCTGATTTT.

The gene calls are TRBV7-9 and TRBJ2-3; the D gene is possibly TRBD1 (5 bases). The CDR3 runs to 17 residues. V was pared by 3 bases and J by 0 bases, with 16 bases between. The germline V gene encodes CDR1 SEHNR and CDR2 FQNEAQ (reference sequence). The CDR3 spells CASSFSQGSASTDTQYF. The CDR3 DNA reads as TGTGCCAGCAGCTTTTCTCAGGGATCCGCAAGCACAGATACGCAGTATTTT.